This TCR beta chain appears in the sequencing data of a study of blood T cell repertoires in COVID-19. Seattle researchers signed up patients amid active infection and tracked them longitudinally. This clone was picked up a small number of times. Profiled with immunoSEQ multiplex PCR; TCRdb holds only in-frame clones, not every one. The sample records about 480,000 clones, roughly nine tenths being singletons. The V gene end was trimmed by 6 bases and the J gene end by 8 bases; junction bases not matched to a gene: 9. The CDR3 is 15 residues long. Germline CDR1 WSHSY, CDR2 SAAADI. The genes are TRBV10-2 and TRBJ2-2; 10 nucleotides align to TRBD1. This clonotype originated in a woman in her forties or fifties with COVID-19, enrolled during active disease. Sequencing input: peripheral blood. Here the CDR3 reads CASSRRDRGSGELFF. CDR3 in DNA: TGCGCCAGCAGCCGCCGGGACAGGGGTTCGGGGGAGCTGTTTTTT.